This record concerns one T cell receptor beta chain sequence. Healthy Caucasian individuals from Russia aged roughly 6 to 90 served as donors. PCR was performed a second time for roughly 7 to 11 cycles using a sample-barcoded 5' primer and a J-beta primer mix. TCRdb processed the 5' RACE reads anew with MiXCR; each CDR3 protein has one entry. The data contain hundreds of thousands of distinct CDR3 sequences, 20% to 25% of them singletons. The data are from a study of blood T cells in healthy people across ages. After removal of 5 bases from V and 4 bases from J, the junction contained 14 bases not matched to a gene. This CDR3 has 16 residues. Germline CDR1 and CDR2: DFQATT and SNEGSKA (reference sequence). These same data were also listed under a study on T cells of mothers and their children. As that study records: A few healthy Caucasian mothers served as donors, and their six children did as well. Every mother produced more than 9 million TCR beta CDR3 reads, whereas every child provided 2.5 million to 3 million. A slight, non-significant increase in overlap was found for related mother-child pairs relative to unrelated pairs.

Sequenced sample: blood. The chain has TRBV20-1 and TRBJ2-5, with 9 bases aligning to TRBD1. This TCR derives from a boy between 5 and 17 years old in good health. CDR3 nucleotides: TGCAGTGCTCGAAAGAACCGGGACAGGGTACGAGAGACCCAGTACTTC. Protein: CSARKNRDRVRETQYF.